What follows describes a single TCR beta chain. Its antigen is not identified. Selected positively for CCR7 and CD45RO-negative, naive CD8 cells excluded terminally differentiated effector memory CD45RA+ cells. This sample is part of a study of shared clonotypes between healthy human individuals. This CDR3 contains 16 residues. Looked up from germline, CDR1 is SEHNR and CDR2 is FQNEAQ (reference sequence). Trimming cost V 1 base and J 2 bases; bases outside gene matches: 4. Study findings and constraints: Enrolling few donors narrowed the genetic and exposure-history diversity that was represented. Memory subsets had estimated richness that was generally smaller than that of naive subsets. Only blood was sampled, and tissue TCR repertoires likely differ from blood ones.

Genomic DNA per cell subset filled all wells of several immunoSEQ plates. This table comes from immunoSEQ multiplex PCR, and its TCRdb copy is limited to in-frame clones, with some not included. Found here are around 580,000 clones, roughly 98% of them singletons; the top ten hold 0.3%. This clonotype was obtained from a man younger than 40 in good health. The sequenced material came from naive CD8+ T cells sorted from blood. This chain joins TRBV7-9 and TRBJ1-2, with TRBD1 matching 10 bases. The CDR3 loop is CASSLVPGQGNYGYTF. For the CDR3, the DNA is TGTGCCAGCAGCTTAGTACCGGGACAGGGGAACTATGGCTACACCTTC.